Below, one T cell receptor (beta chain) is given with its context. The antigen is undetermined. The Oncomine TCR Beta short-read assay sequenced DNA from cultured CD4+ T cells. TCRdb recomputed calls from the PCR reads with MiXCR, one row per CDR3 protein. The sample lists about 6,700 distinct CDR3 sequences, less than 30% seen once, with 25% to 35% in the top ten. These data originate in a study of vaccination and CD4 T cells after COVID-19. Indicated treatment: roughly ten-day PBMC culture with coronavirus spike peptide pools or control peptides (ViraFEST assay). Those CD4+ T cells from the unexposed donor predate the COVID-19 pandemic (2011-2018). Germline V gene data show CDR1 as LNHDA and CDR2 as SQIVND (reference sequence). There are 15 residues in the CDR3. V trimming: 3 bases; J trimming: 7 bases; junction bases outside the gene matches: 4.

The genes are TRBV19 and TRBJ1-6, with 9 bases fitting TRBD1. The TCR originated in a human donor in good health. The sequenced sample consisted of CD4+ T cells from blood, cultured in vitro. The CDR3 DNA is TGTGCCAGTAGTATCGGGACAGGGAACAATTCACCCCTCCACTTT. Its protein product is CASSIGTGNNSPLHF.